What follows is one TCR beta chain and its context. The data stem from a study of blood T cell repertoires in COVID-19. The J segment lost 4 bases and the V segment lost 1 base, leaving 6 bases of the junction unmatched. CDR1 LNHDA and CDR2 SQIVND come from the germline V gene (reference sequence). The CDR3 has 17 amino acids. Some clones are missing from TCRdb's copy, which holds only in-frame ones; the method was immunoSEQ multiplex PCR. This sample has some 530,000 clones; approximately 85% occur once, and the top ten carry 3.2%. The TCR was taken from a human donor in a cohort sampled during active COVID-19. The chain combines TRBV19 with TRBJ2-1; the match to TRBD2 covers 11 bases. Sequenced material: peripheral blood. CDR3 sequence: CASSIAKGLAAYNEQFF. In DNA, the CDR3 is TGTGCCAGTAGTATAGCCAAGGGACTAGCGGCGTACAATGAGCAGTTCTTC.